This is a list of T cell receptor beta chains from one sample in a study of immune evolution from preneoplasia to lung adenocarcinoma. Profiling relied on immunoSEQ multiplex PCR, and the TCRdb table lists in-frame clones only, not all of them. This table has roughly 40,000 clones, more than 60% appearing once. Sequencing was done on a sample of FFPE invasive lung adenocarcinoma tissue. The receptors were gathered from a person between 60 and 70 years old with lung adenocarcinoma. Both conserved end residues are part of each CDR3. Each record gives: D gene, V gene, clone size, J gene, CDR3 protein, CDR3 DNA. A D gene is named only where the DNA matches it firmly. Part of the rows lack a size; the others show once, few, many or a class for expanded clones.

>-|TRBV19|-|TRBJ2-7
CASSRRGVDSYEQYF
TGTGCCAGTAGTAGGCGAGGGGTGGACTCCTACGAGCAGTACTTC
>TRBD2|TRBV7-2|once|TRBJ2-3
CASSLGREGPRGTQYF
TGTGCCAGCAGCCTAGGGCGGGAGGGCCCGAGGGGTACGCAGTATTTT
>-|TRBV29-1|many|TRBJ2-2
CSAGRTGELFF
TGCAGCGCTGGACGCACCGGGGAGCTGTTTTTT
>-|TRBV19|-|TRBJ1-5
CASSIGGQPQHF
TGTGCCAGTAGTATAGGAGGTCAGCCCCAGCATTTT
>-|TRBV28|-|TRBJ2-1
CASTTPGANEQFF
TGTGCCAGCACTACTCCGGGGGCCAATGAGCAGTTCTTC
>TRBD1|TRBV7-2|-|TRBJ2-7
CASSLENRGMNEQYF
TGTGCCAGCAGCTTAGAGAACAGGGGGATGAACGAGCAGTACTTC
>TRBD2|TRBV4-1|-|TRBJ2-1
CASSQGTSDYNEQFF
TGCGCCAGCAGCCAAGGGACTAGCGACTACAATGAGCAGTTCTTC
>-|TRBV7-9|-|TRBJ2-7
CASSPPGPRRGQYF
TGTGCCAGCAGCCCCCCCGGGCCACGGAGGGGGCAGTACTTC
>-|TRBV30|-|TRBJ1-1
CAWSLQGSLFTFF
TGTGCCTGGAGTTTGCAGGGGTCCCTCTTTACTTTCTTT
>TRBD2|TRBV15|-|TRBJ2-3
CATSRTSGNTDTQYF
TGTGCCACCAGCAGAACTAGCGGGAACACAGATACGCAGTATTTT
>TRBD2|TRBV10-3|-|TRBJ2-1
CAIWTSGYNEQFF
TGTGCCATATGGACTAGCGGATACAATGAGCAGTTCTTC
>-|TRBV28|-|TRBJ1-5
CASSLSGAGNQPQHF
TGTGCCAGCAGTTTGTCAGGGGCTGGCAATCAGCCCCAGCATTTT
>-|TRBV7-2|-|TRBJ1-1
CASSRSGNTEAFF
TGTGCCAGCAGCAGATCCGGGAACACTGAAGCTTTCTTT
>TRBD2|TRBV19|many|TRBJ2-1
CASSLAGALNEQFF
TGTGCCAGTAGTCTAGCGGGAGCTCTCAATGAGCAGTTCTTC
>TRBD2|TRBV4-1|-|TRBJ2-1
CASRAGLAGSNEQFF
TGCGCCAGCAGGGCGGGACTAGCGGGGAGTAATGAGCAGTTCTTC
>TRBD1|TRBV15|few|TRBJ2-5
CATSRSGTGEETQYF
TGTGCCACCAGCAGATCGGGGACAGGGGAAGAGACCCAGTACTTC
>TRBD1|TRBV2|-|TRBJ2-7
CASNRRGQGGYEQYF
TGTGCCAGCAATCGGCGGGGACAGGGGGGATACGAGCAGTACTTC
>-|TRBV28|-|TRBJ2-7
CASKVRPSSYEQYF
TGTGCCAGCAAAGTCAGACCGAGCTCCTACGAGCAGTACTTC
>-|TRBV29-1|-|TRBJ1-1
CSVEEVLNTEAFF
TGCAGCGTTGAAGAGGTCTTGAACACTGAAGCTTTCTTT
>TRBD1|TRBV7-9|once|TRBJ2-6
CASSRDRGSGANVLTF
TGTGCCAGCAGCCGGGACAGGGGCTCTGGGGCCAACGTCCTGACTTTC